Shown below are 5 T cell receptor beta chains from a single sample sequenced in a study of metastatic and nonmetastatic thyroid tumors. Patients were all untreated before their thyroid surgery. TCRdb re-called the PCR reads through MiXCR. The sample has 15,000 to 20,000 clones; roughly a third are singletons. The specimen was tumor tissue. The source of these receptors is a female donor with papillary thyroid cancer or a benign thyroid nodule (not recorded which). Some clones in this sample may be carry-over from other donors' samples.

By share of the sample, this clone is medium-sized. The chain employs TRBV11-2 and TRBJ2-7; 9 bases map to TRBD2. This CDR3 contains 14 residues. With 2 bases clipped from V and 2 bases from J, the junction kept 1 base outside the gene matches. CDR1 is SGHAT, CDR2 FQNNGV, per germline. CDR3 DNA sequence: TGTGCCAGCAGCTTACAGCGGGGGGCCTACGAGCAGTACTTC. Its translation is CASSLQRGAYEQYF.

This clone has only one observation. The chain joins TRBV9 to TRBJ2-3, with 7 bases identical to TRBD2. Trimming removed 3 bases from V and 1 base from J; junction bases left unmatched: 2. Germline CDR1 and CDR2: SGDLS and YYNGEE. CDR3 size: 14 residues. The CDR3: CASSGAGGTDTQYF. In nucleotides, the CDR3 is TGTGCCAGCAGCGGGGCGGGGGGCACAGATACGCAGTATTTT.

This chain joins TRBV30 and TRBJ1-4, with TRBD1 as a possible D gene (5 bases). Deletions cut 2 bases from V and 7 bases from J, with 8 bases between. Per the germline V gene, CDR1 is GTSNPN and CDR2 is SVGIG (reference sequence). This CDR3 has 12 residues. Here the CDR3 reads CAWSRDFEKLFF. CDR3 in DNA: TGTGCCTGGAGTAGGGACTTTGAAAAACTGTTTTTT.

The CDR3 spells CASSLRRSYGYTF. In nucleotides, the CDR3 is TGTGCCAGCAGCTTGAGAAGATCCTATGGCTACACCTTC. This chain connects TRBV5-6 to TRBJ1-2; D is unresolved. V was trimmed by 1 base and J by 4 bases, leaving 8 bases between them. The CDR3 is 13 amino acids. Germline V CDR1 and CDR2: SGHDT, YYEEEE.

By its share, this clone is medium-sized. The chain joins TRBV10-2 to TRBJ1-1; perhaps TRBD1 as D (5 bases). Trimming stripped 4 bases from V and 1 base from J, with 7 bases between. CDR1 is WSHSY and CDR2 is SAAADI in the germline V gene. The CDR3 loop spans 13 amino acids. CDR3 DNA sequence: TGCGCCAGCAGTGGCAGGGAGAACACTGAAGCTTTCTTT. Its protein product is CASSGRENTEAFF.